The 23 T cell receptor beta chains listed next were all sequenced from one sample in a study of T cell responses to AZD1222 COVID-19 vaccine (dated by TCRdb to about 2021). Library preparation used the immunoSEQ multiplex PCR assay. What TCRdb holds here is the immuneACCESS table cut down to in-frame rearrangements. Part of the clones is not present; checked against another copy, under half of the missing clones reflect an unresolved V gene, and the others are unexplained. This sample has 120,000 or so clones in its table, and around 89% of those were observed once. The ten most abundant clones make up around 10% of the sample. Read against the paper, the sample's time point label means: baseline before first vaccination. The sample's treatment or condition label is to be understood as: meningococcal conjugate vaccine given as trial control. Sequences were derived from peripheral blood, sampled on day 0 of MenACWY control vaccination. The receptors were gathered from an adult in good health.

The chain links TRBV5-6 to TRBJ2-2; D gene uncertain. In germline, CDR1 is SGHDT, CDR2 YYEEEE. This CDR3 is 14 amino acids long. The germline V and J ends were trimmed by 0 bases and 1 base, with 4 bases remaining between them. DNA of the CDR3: TGTGCCAGCAGCTTGGCCAAGAACACCGGGGAGCTGTTTTTT. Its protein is CASSLAKNTGELFF.

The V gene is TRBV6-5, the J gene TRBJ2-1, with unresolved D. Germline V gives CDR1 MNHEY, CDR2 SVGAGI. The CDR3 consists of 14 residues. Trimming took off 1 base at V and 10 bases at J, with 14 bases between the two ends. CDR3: CASSYLPWVAEQFF. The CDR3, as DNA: TGTGCCAGCAGTTACTTGCCCTGGGTCGCCGAGCAGTTCTTC.

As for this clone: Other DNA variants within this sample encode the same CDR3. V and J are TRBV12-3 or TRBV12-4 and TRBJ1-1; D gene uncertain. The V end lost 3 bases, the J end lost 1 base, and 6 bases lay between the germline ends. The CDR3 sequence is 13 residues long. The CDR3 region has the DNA TGTGCCAGCAGTTTGCAAGGGAACACTGAAGCTTTCTTT. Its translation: CASSLQGNTEAFF.

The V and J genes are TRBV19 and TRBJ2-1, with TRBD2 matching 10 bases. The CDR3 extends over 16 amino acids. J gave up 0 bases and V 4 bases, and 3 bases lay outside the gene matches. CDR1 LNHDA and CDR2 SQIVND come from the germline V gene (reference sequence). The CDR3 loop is CASSTQREGSYNEQFF. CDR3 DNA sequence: TGTGCCAGTAGTACCCAGCGGGAGGGCTCCTACAATGAGCAGTTCTTC.

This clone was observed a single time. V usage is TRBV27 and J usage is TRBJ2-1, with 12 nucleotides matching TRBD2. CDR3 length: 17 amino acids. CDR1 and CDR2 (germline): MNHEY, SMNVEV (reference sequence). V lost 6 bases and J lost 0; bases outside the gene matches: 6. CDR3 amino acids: CASRSTSGRSSYNEQFF. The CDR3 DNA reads TGTGCCAGCAGAAGTACTAGCGGGAGGAGCTCCTACAATGAGCAGTTCTTC.

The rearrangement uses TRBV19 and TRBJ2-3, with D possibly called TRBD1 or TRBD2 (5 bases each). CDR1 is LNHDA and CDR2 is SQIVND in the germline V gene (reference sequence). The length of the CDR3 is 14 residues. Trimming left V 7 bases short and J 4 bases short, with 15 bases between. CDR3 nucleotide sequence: TGTGCCAGTACCATCCCAGGGACCCCAGATACGCAGTATTTT. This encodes CASTIPGTPDTQYF.

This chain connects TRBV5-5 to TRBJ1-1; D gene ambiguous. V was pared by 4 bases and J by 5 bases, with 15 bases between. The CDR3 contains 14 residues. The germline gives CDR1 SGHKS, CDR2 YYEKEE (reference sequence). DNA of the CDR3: TGTGCCAGCAGCGGCCTTCTAGGAGGGACTGAAGCTTTCTTT. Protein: CASSGLLGGTEAFF.

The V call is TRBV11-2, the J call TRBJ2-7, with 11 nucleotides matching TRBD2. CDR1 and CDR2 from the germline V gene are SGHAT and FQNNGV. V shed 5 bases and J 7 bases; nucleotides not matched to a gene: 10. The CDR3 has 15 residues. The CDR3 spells CASSPRLAGRWEQYF. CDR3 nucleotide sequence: TGTGCCAGCAGCCCCCGACTAGCGGGACGCTGGGAGCAGTACTTC.

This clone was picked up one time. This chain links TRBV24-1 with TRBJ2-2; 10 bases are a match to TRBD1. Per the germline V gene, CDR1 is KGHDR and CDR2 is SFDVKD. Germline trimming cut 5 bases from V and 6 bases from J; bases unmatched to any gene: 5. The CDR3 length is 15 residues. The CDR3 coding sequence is TGTGCCACCAGTGCCCGGGACAGGGGTTCCGGGGAGCTGTTTTTT. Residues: CATSARDRGSGELFF.

The CDR3: CASSRMRGRTGELFF. Written as DNA, the CDR3 is TGTGCCAGTAGTAGGATGAGGGGTCGCACCGGGGAGCTGTTTTTT. The V gene is TRBV19, the J gene TRBJ2-2, with D possibly called TRBD1 or TRBD2 (5 bases each). Looked up from germline, CDR1 is LNHDA and CDR2 is SQIVND (reference sequence). The CDR3 is 15 amino acids. With 4 bases removed from V and 4 bases from J, the gap between germline ends came to 13 bases. Together with reference TRBV19 and TRBJ2-2, the CDR3 gives the full variable domain: DGGITQSPKYLFRKEGQNVTLSCEQNLNHDAMYWYRQDPGQGLRLIYYSQIVNDFQKGDIAEGYSVSREKKESFPLTVTSAQKNPTAFYLCASSRMRGRTGELFFGEGSRLTVL.

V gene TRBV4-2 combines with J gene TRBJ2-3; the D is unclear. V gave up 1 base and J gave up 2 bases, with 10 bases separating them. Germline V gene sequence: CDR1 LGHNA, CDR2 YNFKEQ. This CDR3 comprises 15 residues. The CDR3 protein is CASSQGAGDTDTQYF. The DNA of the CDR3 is TGTGCCAGCAGCCAAGGTGCAGGAGACACAGATACGCAGTATTTT.

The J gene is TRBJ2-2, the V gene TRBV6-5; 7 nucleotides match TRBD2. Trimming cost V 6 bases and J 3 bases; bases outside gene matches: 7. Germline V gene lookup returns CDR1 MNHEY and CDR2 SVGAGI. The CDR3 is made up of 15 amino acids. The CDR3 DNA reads TGTGCCAGCAGGGCGGAGCGGGATTACACCGGGGAGCTGTTTTTT. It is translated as CASRAERDYTGELFF.

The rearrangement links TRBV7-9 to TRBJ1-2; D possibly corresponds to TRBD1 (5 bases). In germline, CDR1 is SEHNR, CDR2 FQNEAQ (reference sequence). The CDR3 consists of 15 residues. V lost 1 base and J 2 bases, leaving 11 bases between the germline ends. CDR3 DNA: TGTGCCAGCAGCTTAGGACAGAATAGAAACTATGGCTACACCTTC. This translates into CASSLGQNRNYGYTF.

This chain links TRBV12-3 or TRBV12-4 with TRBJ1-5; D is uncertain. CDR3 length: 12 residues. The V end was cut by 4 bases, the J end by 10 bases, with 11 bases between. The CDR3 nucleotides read TGTGCCAGCAGTTCCGGACGACAACCCCAGCATTTT. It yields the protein CASSSGRQPQHF.

The CDR3 bases are TGTGCCAGCATACAGTTAGCGCCCAGGTTGCCAAGAGAGCAGTTCTTC. Translating gives CASIQLAPRLPREQFF. V is TRBV6-4 and J is TRBJ2-1; maybe TRBD2 (5 bases). There are 16 residues in the CDR3. Germline V gene lookup returns CDR1 MRHNA and CDR2 SNTAGT. V was clipped by 7 bases and J by 10 bases, with 26 bases between them.

In DNA, the CDR3 is TGTGCCAGCAGCCCAGCCCCGACGAGAATCTGCAATGAGCAGTTCTTC. This sequence encodes CASSPAPTRICNEQFF. The chain employs TRBV7-3 and TRBJ2-1; D is unclear. Between the trimmed V and J ends, which lost 5 bases and 6 bases, there was a span of 20 bases. Germline loops: CDR1 SGHTA, CDR2 FQGTGA. The CDR3 extends over 16 amino acids. Combining the CDR3 with reference TRBV7-3 and TRBJ2-1 gives the whole variable domain GAGVSQTPSNKVTEKGKYVELRCDPISGHTALYWYRQSLGQGPEFLIYFQGTGAADDSGLPNDRFFAVRPEGSVSTLKIQRTERGDSAVYLCASSPAPTRICNEQFFGPGTRLTVL.

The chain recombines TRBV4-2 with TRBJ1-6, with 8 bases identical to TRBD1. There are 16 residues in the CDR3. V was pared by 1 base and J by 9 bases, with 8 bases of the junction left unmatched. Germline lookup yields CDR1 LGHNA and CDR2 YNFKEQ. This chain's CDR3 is CASSQASGGSGSPLHF. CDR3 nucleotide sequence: TGTGCCAGCAGCCAAGCATCAGGGGGCTCAGGTTCACCCCTCCACTTT.

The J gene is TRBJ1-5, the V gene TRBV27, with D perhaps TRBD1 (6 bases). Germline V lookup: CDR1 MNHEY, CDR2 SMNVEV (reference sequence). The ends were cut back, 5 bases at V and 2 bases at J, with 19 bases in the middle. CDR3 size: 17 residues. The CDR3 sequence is CASSPTPGGRGNQPQHF. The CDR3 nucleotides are TGTGCCAGCAGTCCCACCCCCGGGGGCCGGGGCAATCAGCCCCAGCATTTT.

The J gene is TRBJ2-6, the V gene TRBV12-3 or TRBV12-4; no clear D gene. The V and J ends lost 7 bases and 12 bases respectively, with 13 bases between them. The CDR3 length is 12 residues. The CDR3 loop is CASTGSPPVLTF. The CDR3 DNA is TGTGCCAGCACAGGAAGCCCACCCGTCCTGACTTTC.

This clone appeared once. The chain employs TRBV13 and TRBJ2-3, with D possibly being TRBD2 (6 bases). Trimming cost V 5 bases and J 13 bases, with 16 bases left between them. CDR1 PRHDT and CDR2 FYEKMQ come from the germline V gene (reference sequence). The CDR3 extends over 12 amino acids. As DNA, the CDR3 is TGTGCCAGCAGCCCGGGGACTGGGCGAGAGTATTTT. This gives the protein CASSPGTGREYF.

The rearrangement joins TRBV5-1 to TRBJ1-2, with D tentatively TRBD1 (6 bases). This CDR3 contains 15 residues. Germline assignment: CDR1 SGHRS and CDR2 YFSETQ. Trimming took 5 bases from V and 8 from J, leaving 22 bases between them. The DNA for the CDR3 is TGCGCCAGCAGGAAACAGGGACAACATGAGGGGGGCTACACCTTC. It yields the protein CASRKQGQHEGGYTF.

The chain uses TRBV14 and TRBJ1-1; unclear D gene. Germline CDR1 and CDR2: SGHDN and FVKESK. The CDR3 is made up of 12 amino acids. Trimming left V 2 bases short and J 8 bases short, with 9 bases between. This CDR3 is CASSQLGPEAFF. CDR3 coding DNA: TGTGCCAGCAGCCAACTTGGCCCCGAAGCTTTCTTT. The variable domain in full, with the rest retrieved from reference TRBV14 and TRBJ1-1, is EAGVTQFPSHSVIEKGQTVTLRCDPISGHDNLYWYRRVMGKEIKFLLHFVKESKQDESGMPNNRFLAERTGGTYSTLKVQPAELEDSGVYFCASSQLGPEAFFGQGTRLTVV.

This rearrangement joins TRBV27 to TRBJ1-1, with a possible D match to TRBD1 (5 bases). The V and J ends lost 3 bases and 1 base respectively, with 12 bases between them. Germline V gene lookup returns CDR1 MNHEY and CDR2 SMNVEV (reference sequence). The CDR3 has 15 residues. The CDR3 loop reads CASSFMGQGNTEAFF. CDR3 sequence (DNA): TGTGCCAGCAGTTTTATGGGGCAGGGGAACACTGAAGCTTTCTTT.